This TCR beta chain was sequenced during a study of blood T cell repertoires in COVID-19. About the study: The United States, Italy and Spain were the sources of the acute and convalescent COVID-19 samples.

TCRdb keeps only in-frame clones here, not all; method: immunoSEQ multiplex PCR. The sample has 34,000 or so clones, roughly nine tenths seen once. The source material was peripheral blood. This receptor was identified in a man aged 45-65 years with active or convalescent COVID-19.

The DNA for the CDR3 is TGTGCCAGTAGTATCCCCCCGAGGACTAGCGGGAGTGTCAATGAGCAGTTCTTC. This encodes CASSIPPRTSGSVNEQFF. The chain has TRBV19 and TRBJ2-1; 13 nucleotides line up with TRBD2. The germline V gene has CDR1 LNHDA and CDR2 SQIVND (reference sequence). Trimming removed 3 bases from V and 6 bases from J; junction bases left unmatched: 11. There are 18 residues in the CDR3.